Reported below is one T cell receptor beta chain. Profiling relied on immunoSEQ multiplex PCR, and the TCRdb table lists in-frame clones only, not all of them. The sample includes under 350,000 clones, roughly 85% seen only once; the top ten take roughly 11%. Germline loops: CDR1 MNHEY, CDR2 SVGAGI. The V end lost 6 bases, the J end lost 8 bases, and 13 bases lay between the germline ends. The CDR3 spans 12 residues. The data stem from a study of blood T cell repertoires in COVID-19. This rearrangement joins TRBV6-5 to TRBJ1-2, with a tentative D call TRBD1 (6 bases). Specimen: peripheral blood. The receptor's source is a woman in her 70s with acute or convalescent COVID-19. The CDR3 DNA follows: TGTGCCAGCAGGACACAGGGAAGGGGCTACACCTTC. It encodes CASRTQGRGYTF.